These 20 T cell receptor beta chains originate from one sample sequenced in a study of T cells after yellow fever vaccination. TCRdb recomputed calls from the 5' RACE reads with MiXCR, one row per CDR3 protein. The sample lists around 590,000 distinct CDR3 sequences, roughly 12% occurring once. Sequenced here: PBMCs, sampled on the day of the yellow fever booster vaccination. The receptors originated from a young man who received the YFV17D yellow fever vaccine.

This clonotype was seen only a few times. The chain is built from TRBV5-1 and TRBJ2-7; D tentatively fits TRBD1 or TRBD2 (5 bases each). The V gene's germline CDR1 is SGHRS and CDR2 YFSETQ. Trimming took off 0 bases at V and 10 bases at J, with 14 bases between the two ends. CDR3 length equals 13 residues. CDR3 residues: CASSLAGAQGQYF. CDR3 in DNA: TGCGCCAGCAGCTTGGCCGGGGCCCAGGGACAGTACTTC. Full variable domain (rest looked up from reference TRBV5-1 and TRBJ2-7): KAGVTQTPRYLIKTRGQQVTLSCSPISGHRSVSWYQQTPGQGLQFLFEYFSETQRNKGNFPGRFSGRQFSNSRSEMNVSTLELGDSALYLCASSLAGAQGQYFGPGTRLTVT.

The rearrangement joins TRBV7-9 to TRBJ1-5; no clear D. This CDR3 is built from 15 residues. V was trimmed by 5 bases and J by 3 bases, leaving 14 bases between them. CDR1 SEHNR and CDR2 FQNEAQ come from the germline V gene (reference sequence). The CDR3 region has the DNA TGTGCCAGCAGCCCCCCGGGAGCCCTCAATCAGCCCCAGCATTTT. It yields the protein CASSPPGALNQPQHF.

In this sample, this clonotype turned up a few times. This chain uses TRBV9 with TRBJ2-5; D is ambiguous. In germline, CDR1 is SGDLS, CDR2 YYNGEE. Trimming shortened V by 3 bases and J by 7 bases, and 16 bases separated the two germline ends. The CDR3 has 14 amino acids. DNA of the CDR3: TGTGCCAGCAGCGCCCAGTTTGGGGTGGGGACCCAGTACTTC. Translating it yields CASSAQFGVGTQYF.

The sample holds a few counts of this clonotype. This chain uses TRBV20-1 with TRBJ2-7; D unclear. The germline CDR1 and CDR2 sequences are DFQATT and SNEGSKA (reference sequence). The CDR3 has 14 amino acids. V lost 0 bases, J lost 3 bases, and 12 bases lay in between. The CDR3 DNA reads as TGCAGTGCTAGAGATCAGGAACTAAGCTACGAGCAGTACTTC. Amino acid sequence: CSARDQELSYEQYF.

This chain joins TRBV20-1 and TRBJ2-1; TRBD2 aligns across 8 bases. In germline, CDR1 is DFQATT, CDR2 SNEGSKA (reference sequence). The CDR3 has 14 amino acids. Trimming removed 3 bases from V and 6 bases from J; junction bases left unmatched: 7. The CDR3 DNA reads TGCAGTGCTAGCAGGGGACTAGGACCCAATGAGCAGTTCTTC. Translated: CSASRGLGPNEQFF.

This clonotype was seen a few times. The V call is TRBV6-2 or TRBV6-3, the J call TRBJ2-1; 13 nucleotides match TRBD2. Losses at the gene ends were 6 bases for V and 7 bases for J; bases not matched to a gene: 3. From germline, CDR1 is MNHEY and CDR2 SVGEGT. The CDR3 covers 14 residues. The CDR3: CASRGLAGFNEQFF. CDR3 DNA: TGTGCCAGCAGGGGACTAGCGGGATTTAATGAGCAGTTCTTC.

V and J are TRBV20-1 and TRBJ2-7, with 16 positions matching TRBD2. Germline V gives CDR1 DFQATT, CDR2 SNEGSKA (reference sequence). V dropped 3 bases and J dropped 3; count of bases not matched to a gene: 5. The length of the CDR3 is 16 residues. The CDR3 DNA is TGCAGTGCTAGGGGGACTAGCGGGAGGGCCCTCTACGAGCAGTACTTC. Amino acids: CSARGTSGRALYEQYF.

This clonotype was recorded at least ten times. The gene calls are TRBV29-1 and TRBJ2-3, with 7 bases matching TRBD2. Per germline, CDR1 SQVTM and CDR2 ANQGSEA. Trimming cost V 1 base and J 2 bases; bases outside gene matches: 9. The CDR3 contains 16 residues. The CDR3 DNA follows: TGCAGCGTTGAAGGTTCCCAGCGGGGTAACACAGATACGCAGTATTTT. It codes for CSVEGSQRGNTDTQYF.

This rearrangement joins TRBV6-5 to TRBJ2-3, with TRBD2 matching over 15 bases. The germline gives CDR1 MNHEY, CDR2 SVGAGI. V was clipped by 4 bases and J by 4 bases; unmatched bases: 3. The CDR3 spans 16 residues. DNA for the CDR3: TGTGCCAGCAGTTGGACTAGCGGGAGGGCCCCAGATACGCAGTATTTT. This encodes CASSWTSGRAPDTQYF.

As to this clonotype: Without the conserved terminal phenylalanine or tryptophan, this CDR3 likely stems from a read error. CDR3 sequence reads: CASSAHRAGNTIYL. DNA for the CDR3: TGTGCCAGCAGTGCCCACAGGGCTGGAAACACCATATATCTT. The chain carries TRBV12-3 or TRBV12-4 and TRBJ1-3; tentative D call: TRBD1 (6 bases). The V end was cut by 5 bases, the J end by 2 bases, with 10 bases between. This CDR3 has 14 residues.

The chain recombines TRBV28 with TRBJ2-7; 7 nucleotides agree with TRBD2. The V segment lost 6 bases and the J segment 3 bases; nucleotides outside the gene matches: 8. Per the germline V gene, CDR1 is MDHEN and CDR2 is SYDVKM. This CDR3 has 14 amino acids. The DNA for the CDR3 is TGTGCCAGCAGACCCGGGCTAGCGGTCTACGAGCAGTACTTC. The encoded protein is CASRPGLAVYEQYF.

This clonotype was seen ten or more times. The chain couples TRBV20-1 to TRBJ2-1; no reliable D call. This CDR3 is built from 13 residues. Deletions cut 6 bases from V and 2 bases from J, with 11 bases between. From germline, CDR1 is DFQATT and CDR2 SNEGSKA (reference sequence). In DNA form, the CDR3 reads TGCAGTGCCCCGCGGAGCGCCTACAATGAGCAGTTCTTC. Translating it yields CSAPRSAYNEQFF.

The chain links TRBV10-3 to TRBJ2-7; TRBD2 matches 12 bases. Germline values: CDR1 ENHRY, CDR2 SYGVKD. After removal of 9 bases from V and 4 bases from J, the junction contained 4 bases not matched to a gene. CDR3 length: 13 amino acids. The DNA for the CDR3 is TGTGCCATACGACTAGCGGGAGAATACGAGCAGTACTTC. It specifies CAIRLAGEYEQYF.

In this sample, this clonotype turned up a few times. The chain recombines TRBV27 with TRBJ2-3, with 9 bases that match TRBD2. Germline CDR1 reads MNHEY; CDR2 reads SMNVEV (reference sequence). V shed 7 bases and J 0 bases; nucleotides not matched to a gene: 11. This CDR3 comprises 17 residues. CDR3 sequence: CASTLRPSGASTDTQYF. Written as DNA, the CDR3 is TGTGCCAGCACCTTGCGGCCTAGCGGGGCTAGCACAGATACGCAGTATTTT.

The chain carries TRBV5-1 and TRBJ2-3; the match to TRBD2 covers 10 bases. Trimming removed 0 bases from V and 14 bases from J; junction bases left unmatched: 6. CDR3 length equals 13 residues. Germline V CDR1 and CDR2: SGHRS, YFSETQ. CDR3 in amino acids: CASSLAAGGPTYF. CDR3 nucleotides: TGCGCCAGCAGCTTGGCAGCGGGAGGGCCAACGTATTTT.

This clonotype was seen more than once but under ten times. This rearrangement joins TRBV19 to TRBJ2-7; 9 bases agree with TRBD1. The J segment lost 3 bases and the V segment lost 7 bases, leaving 10 bases of the junction unmatched. Germline CDR1 reads LNHDA; CDR2 reads SQIVND (reference sequence). This CDR3 spans 15 amino acids. Here the CDR3 DNA reads TGTGCCAGTACCAACGAACCGGGACAGGGCTACGAGCAGTACTTC. Amino acids: CASTNEPGQGYEQYF.

The gene calls are TRBV27 and TRBJ2-2; D is undetermined. Germline V lookup: CDR1 MNHEY, CDR2 SMNVEV (reference sequence). Trimming removed 5 bases at V and 7 bases at J, with 11 bases between. There are 13 residues in the CDR3. CDR3 region: CASSTSLGGELFF. Written as DNA, the CDR3 is TGTGCCAGCAGTACATCGTTAGGCGGGGAGCTGTTTTTT.

This clonotype was recorded a few times. V gene TRBV6-5 combines with J gene TRBJ2-7; a possible D gene is TRBD1 (5 bases). CDR3 length: 13 residues. V was clipped by 2 bases and J by 3 bases, with 8 bases between them. Germline CDR1 is MNHEY and CDR2 is SVGAGI. In DNA form, the CDR3 reads TGTGCCAGCAGTTACACTGACAGCTACGAGCAGTACTTC. Its translation is CASSYTDSYEQYF.

This clonotype was observed a few times. The genes are TRBV9 and TRBJ2-1, with unresolved D. This CDR3 contains 15 residues. Germline loops: CDR1 SGDLS, CDR2 YYNGEE. V was clipped by 5 bases and J by 5 bases, with 17 bases between them. CDR3: CASRVVHSSDNEQFF. The CDR3 coding sequence is TGTGCCAGCAGAGTGGTCCACTCATCCGACAATGAGCAGTTCTTC.

This clonotype occurred a few times. The rearrangement uses TRBV7-9 and TRBJ1-3, with D uncertain. The CDR3 consists of 15 residues. The V and J ends lost 1 base and 1 base respectively, with 8 bases between them. The germline CDR1 and CDR2 sequences are SEHNR and FQNEAQ (reference sequence). The CDR3 region has the DNA TGTGCCAGCAGCTTAGTAACGGGATCTGGAAACACCATATATTTT. Translated, it gives CASSLVTGSGNTIYF.